This entry is about one TCR beta chain. In this sample, this clonotype turned up a few times. Its antigen remains undetermined. No base quality values were provided; no much bigger clone lies one nucleotide off. To demonstrate the VDJtools post-analysis software, TCR beta repertoires were profiled from the peripheral blood of 13 young patients with multiple sclerosis. The patients with multiple sclerosis were children and adolescents between about 6 and 17 years of age. This record belongs to a study of post-analysis software for immune sequencing data (dated by TCRdb to the mid-2010s). Context from the whole study: Relapsing-remitting, secondary progressive and progressive-relapsing multiple sclerosis were recorded as disease courses, and subtype annotation was lacking for some patients. The patient repertoires were set against about eleven previously published healthy control repertoires from donors whose ages ranged from about 6 to 25 years. A subset of samples was prepared in parallel using single-end sample barcoding, then pooled and co-amplified after Illumina adapter ligation.

Library construction relied on PCR. Reads for this sample came from an Illumina HiSeq 2500. To reduce PCR and sequencing biases, unique molecular identifiers were built into the TCR beta cDNA libraries. Every 1 to 10 million input T cells yielded 500,000 or so cDNA molecules, meaning each molecule approximated one T cell. Patient libraries were prepared and sequenced with the same protocol used for the earlier healthy control dataset. Samples belonging to the same batch were prepared together, multiplexed and sequenced on a shared HiSeq lane. On the authors' methods: Raw barcoded reads were processed with MIGEC, discarding single-read molecular identifier groups before consensus assembly and CDR3 extraction. Clonotype tables were post-analysed with VDJtools, normalizing diversity by down-sampling all datasets to the smallest sample size. To correct batch-related cross-sample contamination, repertoire overlap clustering matched CDR3 amino acid sequences but not nucleotide sequences. TCRdb's own reprocessing of the public reads used fastp at Q25 and MiXCR and kept productive beta chains. Identical CDR3 protein sequences are pooled into one entry, listed with their most common genes and DNA. TCRdb, rather than the study authors, made the V and J calls. The sample contains a few hundred thousand distinct CDR3 sequences, about a third of them found a single time. In total, the top ten clones hold over 10% of the sample.

What the authors observed across the whole study: Compared with controls, multiple sclerosis patients had significantly lower normalized Chao1 diversity, a finding suggesting substantial peripheral T-cell clonal expansion. Patients showed significantly higher frequencies than controls for a few TRBV segments, among them TRBV5-6, TRBV5-1 and TRBV20-1. Direct clustering with F measure showed strong co-clustering of samples prepared in the same batch, prompting a batch-effect correction. The multiple sclerosis patient group was slightly younger than the control group.

Trimming removed 6 bases from V and 1 base from J; the gene matches leave 17 bases unexplained. CDR1 and CDR2 are read off the germline V gene as SQVTM and ANQGSEA. The CDR3 spans 17 residues, from the cysteine through the phenylalanine. CDR3 DNA only is kept here, 51 bases in frame from base 1. The sequence was obtained from a girl aged 10-17 years with multiple sclerosis. The chain links TRBV29-1 with TRBJ2-5; 7 central bases correspond to TRBD1. Material: blood. The CDR3 region reads CSVTYPGDRVFQETQYF. The DNA is TGCAGCGTAACATACCCCGGAGACAGGGTCTTCCAAGAGACCCAGTACTTC.